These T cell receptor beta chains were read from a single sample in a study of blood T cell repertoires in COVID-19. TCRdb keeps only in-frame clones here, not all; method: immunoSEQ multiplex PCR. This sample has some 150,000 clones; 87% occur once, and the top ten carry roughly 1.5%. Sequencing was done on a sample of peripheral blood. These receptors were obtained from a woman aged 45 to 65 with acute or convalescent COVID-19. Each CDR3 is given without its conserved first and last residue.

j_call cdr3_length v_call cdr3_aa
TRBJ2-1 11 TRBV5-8 ASSSTSWIEQF
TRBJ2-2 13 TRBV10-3 AIKPGGGDTGELF
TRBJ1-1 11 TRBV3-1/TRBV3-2 ASIEILNTEAF
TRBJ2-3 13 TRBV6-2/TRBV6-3 ASSYPLSGTDTQY
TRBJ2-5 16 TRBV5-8 ASSQGLAGGFRQETQY
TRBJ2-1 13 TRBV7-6 ASSSPSGGAKEQF
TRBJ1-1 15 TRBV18 ASSPTGTPKGDTEAF
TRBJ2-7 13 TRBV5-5 ASRSLAGGGYEQY
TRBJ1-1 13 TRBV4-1 ASSQVLPMNTEAF
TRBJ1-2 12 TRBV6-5 ASGTGGADYGYT
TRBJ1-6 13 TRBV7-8 ASSFRTANNSPLH
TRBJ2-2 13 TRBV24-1 ATSDPRQGPGELF
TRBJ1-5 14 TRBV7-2 ASSFSTGDSNQPQH
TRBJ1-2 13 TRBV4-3 ASSQDGRAGYGYT
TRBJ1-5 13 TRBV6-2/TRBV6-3 ASSYPQGAGQPQH
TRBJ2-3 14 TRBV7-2 ASSLMGGLWADTQY
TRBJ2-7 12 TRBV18 ASSQGQGWDEQY
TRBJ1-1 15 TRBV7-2 ASSLIGTGTVNTEAF
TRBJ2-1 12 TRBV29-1 SAKEGSGATEQF
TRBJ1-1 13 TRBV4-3 ASSPKHYLATEAF
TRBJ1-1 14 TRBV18 ASSPSAGRSVTEAF
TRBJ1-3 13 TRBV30 AWKQGQSSGNTIY
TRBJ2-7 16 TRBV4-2 ASSQDRASGAGSYEQY
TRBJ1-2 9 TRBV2 ASSVSLSVT
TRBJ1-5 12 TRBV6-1 ASSPAREGQPQH
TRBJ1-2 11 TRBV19 ASSIDRNYGYT
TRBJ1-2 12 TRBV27 ASSLQGPVDGYT
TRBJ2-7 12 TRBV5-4 ASSLAATTYEQY
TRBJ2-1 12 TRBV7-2 ASSQRREGREQF
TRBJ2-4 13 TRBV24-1 ATSDAGTGENIQY
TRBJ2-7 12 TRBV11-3 ASSVTQGTYEQY
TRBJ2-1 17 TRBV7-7 ASSLFSSGRGSSYNEQF
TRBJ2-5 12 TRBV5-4 ASSRQRAGETQY
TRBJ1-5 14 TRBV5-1 ASSLGVVGANQPQH
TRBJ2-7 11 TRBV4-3 ASSQGLVYEQY
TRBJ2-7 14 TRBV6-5 ASSYRPSGMAYEQY
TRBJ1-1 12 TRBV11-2 ASSLPGMNTEAF
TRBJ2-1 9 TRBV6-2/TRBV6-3 ASSSNNPQF
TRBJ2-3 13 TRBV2 ASSEILAGADTQY
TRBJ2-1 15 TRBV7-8 ASSSTTPGQGGNEQF
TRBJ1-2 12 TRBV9 ASSPAGWSYGYT
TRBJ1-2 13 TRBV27 ASSHTFDRDGGYT